The 5 T cell receptor beta chains presented below share a single source sample, sequenced in a study of shared clonotypes between healthy human individuals. Generated by immunoSEQ multiplex PCR, the TCRdb table keeps only in-frame clones and is missing some. The data contain roughly 2,000,000 clones, over 85% of them singletons. Naive CD8 cells were CD45RO-negative, positively selected for CCR7, excluding terminally differentiated effector memory CD45RA+ cells. Sequencing used naive CD8+ T cells sorted from blood. The origin of the receptors is a man between 18 and 35 years old in good health.

The rearrangement joins TRBV10-3 to TRBJ1-2, with D tentatively TRBD1 (5 bases). V was pared by 3 bases and J by 5 bases, with 16 bases between. The CDR3 is 15 amino acids. CDR1 is ENHRY and CDR2 is SYGVKD in the germline V gene. CDR3 residues: CAISDLRGVGYGYTF. The DNA of the CDR3 is TGTGCCATCAGTGACCTCAGAGGGGTGGGTTATGGCTACACCTTC.

The gene calls are TRBV6-1 and TRBJ1-1; 7 bases fit TRBD1. Per germline, CDR1 MNHNS and CDR2 SASEGT. The CDR3 covers 15 residues. V shed 4 bases, J shed 1 base, and the junction held 6 bases outside the gene matches. As DNA, the CDR3 is TGTGCCAGCAGTGGAGGGGGCCCCCCGAACACTGAAGCTTTCTTT. Residues: CASSGGGPPNTEAFF.

The V gene is TRBV27, the J gene TRBJ2-1; D is perhaps TRBD1 or TRBD2 (6 bases each). CDR1 and CDR2 (germline): MNHEY, SMNVEV (reference sequence). The CDR3 runs to 14 residues. V was pared by 6 bases and J by 3 bases, with 12 bases between. In DNA form, the CDR3 reads TGTGCCAGCAGGATCGAGGGGGGCTACAATGAGCAGTTCTTC. Translated, it gives CASRIEGGYNEQFF.

The V call is TRBV9, the J call TRBJ2-1; D might be TRBD2 (6 bases). The V gene's germline CDR1 is SGDLS and CDR2 YYNGEE. V lost 3 bases, J lost 4 bases, and 20 bases lay in between. The CDR3 has 17 amino acids. The CDR3: CASSAPLAYPPYNEQFF. The CDR3 nucleotides read TGTGCCAGCAGCGCCCCTCTAGCGTATCCTCCATACAATGAGCAGTTCTTC.

This chain joins TRBV9 and TRBJ1-2, with TRBD1 matching 12 bases. This CDR3 is 16 amino acids long. The V gene end was trimmed by 4 bases and the J gene end by 4 bases; junction bases not matched to a gene: 8. CDR1 and CDR2 (germline): SGDLS, YYNGEE. The CDR3 DNA follows: TGTGCCAGCAGCCCGGGACAGGGGGCATACCTCTATGGCTACACCTTC. Protein product: CASSPGQGAYLYGYTF. Full variable domain (remainder filled in from reference TRBV9 and TRBJ1-2): DSGVTQTPKHLITATGQRVTLRCSPRSGDLSVYWYQQSLDQGLQFLIQYYNGEERAKGNILERFSAQQFPDLHSELNLSSLELGDSALYFCASSPGQGAYLYGYTFGSGTRLTVV.